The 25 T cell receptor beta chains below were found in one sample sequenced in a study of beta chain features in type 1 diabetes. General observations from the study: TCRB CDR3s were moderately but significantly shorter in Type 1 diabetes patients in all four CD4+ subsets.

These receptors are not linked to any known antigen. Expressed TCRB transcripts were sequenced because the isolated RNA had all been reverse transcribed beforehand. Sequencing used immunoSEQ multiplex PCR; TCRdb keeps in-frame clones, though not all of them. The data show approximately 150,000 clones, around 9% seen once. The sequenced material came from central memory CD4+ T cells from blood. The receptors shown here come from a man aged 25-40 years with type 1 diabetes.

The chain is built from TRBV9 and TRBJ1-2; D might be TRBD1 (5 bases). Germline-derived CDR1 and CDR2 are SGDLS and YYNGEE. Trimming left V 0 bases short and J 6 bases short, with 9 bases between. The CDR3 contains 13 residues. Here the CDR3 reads CASSVGQMDGYTF. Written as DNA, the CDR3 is TGTGCCAGCAGCGTAGGACAGATGGATGGCTACACCTTC.

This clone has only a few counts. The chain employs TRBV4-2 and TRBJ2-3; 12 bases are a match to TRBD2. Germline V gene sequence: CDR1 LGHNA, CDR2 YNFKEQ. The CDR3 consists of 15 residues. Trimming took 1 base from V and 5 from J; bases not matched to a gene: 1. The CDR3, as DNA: TGTGCCAGCAGCCAAGGGACTAGCGGGGAAGATACGCAGTATTTT. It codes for CASSQGTSGEDTQYF.

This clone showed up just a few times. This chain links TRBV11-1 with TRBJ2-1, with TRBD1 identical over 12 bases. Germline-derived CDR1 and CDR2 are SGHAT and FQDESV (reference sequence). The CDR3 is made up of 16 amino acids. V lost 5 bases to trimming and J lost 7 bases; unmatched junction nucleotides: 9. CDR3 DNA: TGTGCCAGCAGCCCATTGTGGGGACAGGGGGCAAATGAGCAGTTCTTC. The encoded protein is CASSPLWGQGANEQFF.

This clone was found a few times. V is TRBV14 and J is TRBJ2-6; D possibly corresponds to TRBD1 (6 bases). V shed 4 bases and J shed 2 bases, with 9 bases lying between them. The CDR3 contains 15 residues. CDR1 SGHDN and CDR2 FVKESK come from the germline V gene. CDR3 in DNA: TGTGCCAGCAGCCGAGCAGGGGCTGGGGCCAACGTCCTGACTTTC. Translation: CASSRAGAGANVLTF.

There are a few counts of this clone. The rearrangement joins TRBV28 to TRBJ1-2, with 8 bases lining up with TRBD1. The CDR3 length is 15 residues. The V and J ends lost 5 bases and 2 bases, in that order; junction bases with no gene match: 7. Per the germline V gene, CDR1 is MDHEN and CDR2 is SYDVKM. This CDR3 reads CASSTRTGKNYGYTF. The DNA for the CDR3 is TGTGCCAGCAGTACCCGGACAGGGAAGAACTATGGCTACACCTTC.

The CDR3 loop is CASSEDPGSNQPQHF. As DNA, the CDR3 is TGTGCCAGCAGTGAAGATCCAGGAAGCAATCAGCCCCAGCATTTT. This chain connects TRBV6-1 to TRBJ1-5; no clear D gene. Germline assignment: CDR1 MNHNS and CDR2 SASEGT. V was shortened by 1 base and J by 1 base, with 8 bases between the two germline ends. This CDR3 has 15 amino acids.

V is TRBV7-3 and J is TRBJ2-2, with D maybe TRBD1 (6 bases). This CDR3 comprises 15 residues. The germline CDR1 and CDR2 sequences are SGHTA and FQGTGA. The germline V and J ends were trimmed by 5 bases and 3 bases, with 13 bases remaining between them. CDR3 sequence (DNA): TGTGCCAGCAGCCCTGGGGGCGTAGACACCGGGGAGCTGTTTTTT. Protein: CASSPGGVDTGELFF.

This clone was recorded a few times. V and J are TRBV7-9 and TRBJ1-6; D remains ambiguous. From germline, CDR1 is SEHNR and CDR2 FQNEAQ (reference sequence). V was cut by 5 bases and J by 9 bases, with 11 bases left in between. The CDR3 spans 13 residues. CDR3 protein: CASSVSSTSPLHF. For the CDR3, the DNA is TGTGCCAGCAGCGTTAGTAGTACTTCACCCCTCCACTTT.

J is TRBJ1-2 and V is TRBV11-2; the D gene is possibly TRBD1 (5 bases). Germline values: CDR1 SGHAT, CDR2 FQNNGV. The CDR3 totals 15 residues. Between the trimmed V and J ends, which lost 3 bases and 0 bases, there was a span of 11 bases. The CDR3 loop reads CASSLGTVANYGYTF. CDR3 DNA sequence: TGTGCCAGCAGCTTGGGGACTGTAGCTAACTATGGCTACACCTTC. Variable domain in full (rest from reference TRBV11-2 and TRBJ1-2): EAGVAQSPRYKIIEKRQSVAFWCNPISGHATLYWYQQILGQGPKLLIQFQNNGVVDDSQLPKDRFSAERLKGVDSTLKIQPAKLEDSAVYLCASSLGTVANYGYTFGSGTRLTVV.

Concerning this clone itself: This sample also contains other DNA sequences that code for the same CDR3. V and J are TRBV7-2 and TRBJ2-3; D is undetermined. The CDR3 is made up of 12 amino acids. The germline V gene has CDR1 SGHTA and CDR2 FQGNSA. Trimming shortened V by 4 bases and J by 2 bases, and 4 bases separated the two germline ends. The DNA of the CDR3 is TGTGCCAGCAGCTCGTACACAGATACGCAGTATTTT. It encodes CASSSYTDTQYF.

The CDR3 DNA sequence: TGTGCCTGGGTGGGTAGGGGCGGTCAGCCCCAGCATTTT. This encodes CAWVGRGGQPQHF. The rearrangement joins TRBV30 to TRBJ1-5; maybe TRBD1 (5 bases). The CDR3 extends over 13 amino acids. V lost 5 bases, J lost 6 bases, and 14 bases lay in between. Germline V lookup: CDR1 GTSNPN, CDR2 SVGIG (reference sequence).

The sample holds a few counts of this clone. CDR3: CASSQDFAGAGETQYF. CDR3 DNA sequence: TGTGCCAGCAGCCAAGATTTCGCGGGGGCGGGGGAGACCCAGTACTTC. The gene calls are TRBV4-2 and TRBJ2-5, with D possibly TRBD2 on 7 matching bases. The V and J ends lost 0 bases and 5 bases respectively, with 16 bases between them. Per germline, CDR1 LGHNA and CDR2 YNFKEQ. CDR3 size: 16 residues.

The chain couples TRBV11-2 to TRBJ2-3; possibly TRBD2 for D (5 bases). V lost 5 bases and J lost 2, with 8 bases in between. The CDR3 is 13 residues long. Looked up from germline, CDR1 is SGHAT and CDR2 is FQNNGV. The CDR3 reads CASSRGSTDTQYF. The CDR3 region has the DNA TGTGCCAGCAGCCGGGGATCCACAGATACGCAGTATTTT. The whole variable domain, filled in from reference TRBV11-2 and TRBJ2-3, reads EAGVAQSPRYKIIEKRQSVAFWCNPISGHATLYWYQQILGQGPKLLIQFQNNGVVDDSQLPKDRFSAERLKGVDSTLKIQPAKLEDSAVYLCASSRGSTDTQYFGPGTRLTVL.

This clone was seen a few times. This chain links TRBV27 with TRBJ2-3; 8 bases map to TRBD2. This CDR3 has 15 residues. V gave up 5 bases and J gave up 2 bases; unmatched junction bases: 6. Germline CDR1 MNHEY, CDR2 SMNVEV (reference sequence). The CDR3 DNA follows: TGTGCCAGCAGTCCACTAGCGGCGTACACAGATACGCAGTATTTT. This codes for CASSPLAAYTDTQYF.

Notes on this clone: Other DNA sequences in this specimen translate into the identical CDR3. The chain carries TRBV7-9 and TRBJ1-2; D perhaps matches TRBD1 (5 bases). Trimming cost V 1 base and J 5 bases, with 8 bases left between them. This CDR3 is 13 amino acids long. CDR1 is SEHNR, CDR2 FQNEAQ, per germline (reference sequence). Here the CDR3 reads CASSLGAGYGYTF. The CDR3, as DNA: TGTGCCAGCAGCTTAGGGGCAGGGTATGGCTACACCTTC.

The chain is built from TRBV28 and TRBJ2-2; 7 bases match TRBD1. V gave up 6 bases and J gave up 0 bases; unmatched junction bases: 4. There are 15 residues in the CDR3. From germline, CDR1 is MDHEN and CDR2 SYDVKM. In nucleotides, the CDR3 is TGTGCCAGCAGCTCCGGGACAGCGAACACCGGGGAGCTGTTTTTT. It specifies CASSSGTANTGELFF. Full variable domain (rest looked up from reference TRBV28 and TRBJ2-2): DVKVTQSSRYLVKRTGEKVFLECVQDMDHENMFWYRQDPGLGLRLIYFSYDVKMKEKGDIPEGYSVSREKKERFSLILESASTNQTSMYLCASSSGTANTGELFFGEGSRLTVL.

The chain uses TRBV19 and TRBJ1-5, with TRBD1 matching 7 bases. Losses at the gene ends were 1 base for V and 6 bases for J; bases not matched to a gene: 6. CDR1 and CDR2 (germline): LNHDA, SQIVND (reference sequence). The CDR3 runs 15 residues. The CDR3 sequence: CASSIGTGPGQPQHF. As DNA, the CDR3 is TGTGCCAGTAGTATAGGGACAGGCCCGGGTCAGCCCCAGCATTTT. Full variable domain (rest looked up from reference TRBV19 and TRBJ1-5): DGGITQSPKYLFRKEGQNVTLSCEQNLNHDAMYWYRQDPGQGLRLIYYSQIVNDFQKGDIAEGYSVSREKKESFPLTVTSAQKNPTAFYLCASSIGTGPGQPQHFGDGTRLSIL.

The CDR3 spells CASSLAGADQPQHF. CDR3 nucleotides: TGTGCCAGCAGCTTGGCAGGGGCCGACCAGCCCCAGCATTTT. J is TRBJ1-5 and V is TRBV5-4; D may be TRBD1 (6 bases). Germline CDR1 and CDR2: SGHNT and YYREEE (reference sequence). Trimming removed 0 bases from V and 7 bases from J, with 11 bases in between. The CDR3 totals 14 residues.

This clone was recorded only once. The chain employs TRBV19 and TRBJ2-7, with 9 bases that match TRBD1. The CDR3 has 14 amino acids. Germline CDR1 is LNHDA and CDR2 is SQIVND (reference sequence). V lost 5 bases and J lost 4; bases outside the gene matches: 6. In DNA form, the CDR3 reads TGTGCCAGTAGTTTGGGACAGGGTGTTTACGAGCAGTACTTC. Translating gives CASSLGQGVYEQYF. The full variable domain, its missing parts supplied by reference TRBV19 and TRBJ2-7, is DGGITQSPKYLFRKEGQNVTLSCEQNLNHDAMYWYRQDPGQGLRLIYYSQIVNDFQKGDIAEGYSVSREKKESFPLTVTSAQKNPTAFYLCASSLGQGVYEQYFGPGTRLTVT.

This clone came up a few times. The CDR3 DNA is TGTGCCATCAGTGCCGAGGGGGACCAGTTCTTC. Amino acid sequence: CAISAEGDQFF. The chain uses TRBV10-3 and TRBJ2-1; the D gene is possibly TRBD1 (6 bases). The germline CDR1 and CDR2 sequences are ENHRY and SYGVKD. V was pared by 4 bases and J by 13 bases, with 11 bases between. CDR3 length equals 11 residues.

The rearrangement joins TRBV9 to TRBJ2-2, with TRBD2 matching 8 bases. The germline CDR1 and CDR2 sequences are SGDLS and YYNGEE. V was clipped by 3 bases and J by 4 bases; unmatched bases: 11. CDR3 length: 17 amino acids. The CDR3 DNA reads TGTGCCAGCAGCGGAATAGCGGGGAGCCTGGTCACCGGGGAGCTGTTTTTT. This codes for CASSGIAGSLVTGELFF.

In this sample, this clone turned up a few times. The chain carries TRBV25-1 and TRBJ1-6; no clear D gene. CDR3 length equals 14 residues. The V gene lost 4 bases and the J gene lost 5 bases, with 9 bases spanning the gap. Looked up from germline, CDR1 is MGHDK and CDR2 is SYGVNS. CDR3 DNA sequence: TGTGCCAGCAGTGTCTGGCAAGATAATTCACCCCTCCACTTT. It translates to CASSVWQDNSPLHF.

CDR3 bases: TGTGCCAGCAGTGTGGACAGGGCGAACACCGGGGAGCTGTTTTTT. As protein: CASSVDRANTGELFF. This chain links TRBV27 with TRBJ2-2, with 8 bases lining up with TRBD1. Losses at the gene ends were 5 bases for V and 0 bases for J; bases not matched to a gene: 2. CDR3 size: 15 residues. Germline CDR1 MNHEY, CDR2 SMNVEV (reference sequence).

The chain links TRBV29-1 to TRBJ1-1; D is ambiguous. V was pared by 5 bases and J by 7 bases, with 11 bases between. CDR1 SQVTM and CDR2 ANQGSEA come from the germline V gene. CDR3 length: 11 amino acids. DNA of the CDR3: TGCAGCGTTACCGGAGGTAGTGAAGCTTTCTTT. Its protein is CSVTGGSEAFF. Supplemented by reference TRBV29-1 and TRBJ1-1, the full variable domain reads SAVISQKPSRDICQRGTSLTIQCQVDSQVTMMFWYRQQPGQSLTLIATANQGSEATYESGFVIDKFPISRPNLTFSTLTVSNMSPEDSSIYLCSVTGGSEAFFGQGTRLTVV.

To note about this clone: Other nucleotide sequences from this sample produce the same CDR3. CDR3 in amino acids: CASSRQGYGYTF. CDR3 DNA sequence: TGTGCCAGTAGTCGACAGGGCTATGGCTACACCTTC. The chain carries TRBV19 and TRBJ1-2, with 7 bases that match TRBD1. Germline trimming cut 5 bases from V and 4 bases from J; bases unmatched to any gene: 1. Germline V gene sequence: CDR1 LNHDA, CDR2 SQIVND (reference sequence). CDR3 length: 12 residues.